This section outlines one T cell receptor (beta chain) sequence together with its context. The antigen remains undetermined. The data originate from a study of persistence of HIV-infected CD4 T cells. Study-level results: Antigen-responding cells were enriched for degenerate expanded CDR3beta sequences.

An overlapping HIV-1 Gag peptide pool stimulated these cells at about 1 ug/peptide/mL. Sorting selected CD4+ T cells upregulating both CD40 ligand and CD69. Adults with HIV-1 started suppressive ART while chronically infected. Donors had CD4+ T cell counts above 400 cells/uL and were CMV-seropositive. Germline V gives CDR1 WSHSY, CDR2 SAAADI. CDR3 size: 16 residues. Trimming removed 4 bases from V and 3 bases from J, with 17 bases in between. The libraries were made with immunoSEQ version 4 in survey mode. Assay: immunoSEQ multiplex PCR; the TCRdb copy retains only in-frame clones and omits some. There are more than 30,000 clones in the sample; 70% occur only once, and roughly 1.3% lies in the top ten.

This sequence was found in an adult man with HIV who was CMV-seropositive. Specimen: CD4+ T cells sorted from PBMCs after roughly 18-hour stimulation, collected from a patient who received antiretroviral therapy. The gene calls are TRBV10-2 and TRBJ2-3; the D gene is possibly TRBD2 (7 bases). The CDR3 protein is CASSGIEGGLTDTQYF. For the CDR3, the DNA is TGCGCCAGCAGTGGGATTGAGGGGGGGCTTACAGATACGCAGTATTTT.